The 16 T cell receptor beta chains below were found in one sample sequenced in a study of T cell responses to AZD1222 COVID-19 vaccine. TCRdb's table, derived via immunoSEQ multiplex PCR, lists solely in-frame clones and lacks some. This table holds under 200,000 clones, around 94% found once. This specimen consisted of peripheral blood, obtained on day 0 of AZD1222 vaccination. The source is an adult in good health.

J is TRBJ2-7 and V is TRBV3-1 (or the pseudogene TRBV3-2), with D unclear. Germline V gives CDR1 LGHDT, CDR2 YNNKEL (reference sequence). The CDR3 is 14 residues long. Trimming took off 3 bases at V and 3 bases at J, with 12 bases between the two ends. CDR3 region: CASSHPWSDYEQYF. In DNA, the CDR3 is TGTGCCAGCAGCCATCCATGGTCAGACTACGAGCAGTACTTC.

The chain employs TRBV3-1 (or the pseudogene TRBV3-2) and TRBJ2-7; tentative D call: TRBD2 (7 bases). Germline V gene sequence: CDR1 LGHDT, CDR2 YNNKEL (reference sequence). V shed 4 bases and J shed 7 bases, with 20 bases lying between them. This CDR3 region has 15 residues. In DNA, the CDR3 is TGTGCCAGCAGCCCCCAGGTGGGGGGGCCAGGGGAGCAGTACTTC. Its protein is CASSPQVGGPGEQYF.

In its sample, this clone was seen a few times. The chain joins TRBV2 to TRBJ1-1, with 9 bases aligning to TRBD1. The CDR3 runs to 14 residues. Germline values: CDR1 SNHLY, CDR2 FYNNEI. J was trimmed by 3 bases and V by 5 bases; bases with no gene match: 4. CDR3 sequence reads: CASSKQGADTEAFF. CDR3 sequence (DNA): TGTGCCAGCAGTAAACAGGGGGCGGACACTGAAGCTTTCTTT.

The V call is TRBV7-8, the J call TRBJ1-4, with D maybe TRBD1 (5 bases). This CDR3 has 17 residues. Germline V gives CDR1 SGHVS, CDR2 FQNEAQ. Trimming took off 5 bases at V and 0 bases at J, with 16 bases between the two ends. CDR3 nucleotides: TGTGCCAGCAGCACGGGACCGAATAGAGCAACTAATGAAAAACTGTTTTTT. The encoded protein is CASSTGPNRATNEKLFF.

This clone has only one observation. V usage is TRBV2 and J usage is TRBJ2-4; D uncertain. Germline CDR1 and CDR2: SNHLY and FYNNEI. V lost 2 bases to trimming and J lost 3 bases, with 8 bases between them. This CDR3 has 14 amino acids. CDR3 sequence: CASSESGGKNIQYF. The CDR3 nucleotides read TGTGCCAGCAGTGAATCGGGTGGCAAAAACATTCAGTACTTC.

The gene calls are TRBV2 and TRBJ2-1; 8 nucleotides line up with TRBD2. CDR1 and CDR2 from the germline V gene are SNHLY and FYNNEI. The CDR3 has 17 residues. Trimming cost V 1 base and J 4 bases; bases outside gene matches: 9. The chain's CDR3 is CASSEEMGGGQYNEQFF. CDR3 nucleotide sequence: TGTGCCAGCAGTGAAGAAATGGGCGGGGGGCAATACAATGAGCAGTTCTTC.

The J gene is TRBJ2-3, the V gene TRBV20-1, with TRBD2 matching over 7 bases. J was trimmed by 8 bases and V by 6 bases; bases with no gene match: 5. Looked up from germline, CDR1 is DFQATT and CDR2 is SNEGSKA (reference sequence). The CDR3 runs to 11 residues. In nucleotides, the CDR3 is TGCAGTGCCCCGACGGGGGGTACGCAGTATTTT. As protein: CSAPTGGTQYF.

The chain is built from TRBV29-1 and TRBJ1-2, with a tentative D call TRBD1 (6 bases). The CDR3 covers 14 residues. Between the trimmed V and J ends, which lost 4 bases and 1 base, there was a span of 13 bases. In germline, CDR1 is SQVTM, CDR2 ANQGSEA. For the CDR3, the DNA is TGCAGCGTTGGAGGACAGCCCAGTAACTATGGCTACACCTTC. This sequence encodes CSVGGQPSNYGYTF.

The V gene is TRBV4-2, the J gene TRBJ1-5; D might be TRBD1 (5 bases). The CDR3 spans 18 residues. V lost 0 bases to trimming and J lost 1 base, with 16 bases between them. Germline V lookup: CDR1 LGHNA, CDR2 YNFKEQ. In DNA, the CDR3 is TGTGCCAGCAGCCAAGATGCTCGTGGGGGAAGGAGCAATCAGCCCCAGCATTTT. This codes for CASSQDARGGRSNQPQHF.

The sample holds a few counts of this clone. This chain uses TRBV6-6 with TRBJ1-6, with D unresolved. This CDR3 comprises 16 residues. CDR1 is MNHNY and CDR2 is SVGAGI in the germline V gene (reference sequence). Trimming took 2 bases from V and 0 from J, leaving 8 bases between them. The CDR3 region has the DNA TGTGCCAGCAGTTACCGACACAGCTCCTATAATTCACCCCTCCACTTT. Amino acid sequence: CASSYRHSSYNSPLHF.

The chain is built from TRBV21-1 and TRBJ2-5; the table's D call, TRBD1, was not checked against the DNA. TRBV21-1 represents a pseudogene. The CDR3 has 16 amino acids. The chain's CDR3 is CASSKYNREYQETQYF. As DNA, the CDR3 is TGTGCCAGCAGCAAATATAACAGGGAGTACCAAGAGACCCAGTACTTC.

V and J are TRBV5-5 and TRBJ1-3, with D possibly matching TRBD1 (5 bases). The V gene lost 3 bases and the J gene lost 4 bases, with 17 bases spanning the gap. This CDR3 region has 16 residues. Germline V gives CDR1 SGHKS, CDR2 YYEKEE (reference sequence). CDR3 sequence: CASSYTIQGSGNTIYF. The CDR3 DNA follows: TGTGCCAGCAGCTATACCATTCAGGGATCAGGAAACACCATATATTTT.

This rearrangement joins TRBV11-2 to TRBJ2-7; the match to TRBD1 covers 12 bases. The germline gives CDR1 SGHAT, CDR2 FQNNGV. CDR3 length equals 15 residues. V shed 7 bases, J shed 7 bases, and the junction held 11 bases outside the gene matches. The CDR3 loop is CASTIGRDRGREQYF. DNA for the CDR3: TGTGCCAGCACAATCGGACGGGACAGGGGGCGGGAGCAGTACTTC.

This rearrangement joins TRBV6-4 to TRBJ2-2; D unresolved. Per the germline V gene, CDR1 is MRHNA and CDR2 is SNTAGT. CDR3 length equals 14 residues. Deletions cut 8 bases from V and 0 bases from J, with 10 bases between. As DNA, the CDR3 is TGTGCCAGCCGCCGAGACGCGAACACCGGGGAGCTGTTTTTT. It is translated as CASRRDANTGELFF.

CDR3: CASSVSGYDYGYTF. CDR3 nucleotide sequence: TGCGCCAGCAGTGTGTCGGGGTACGACTATGGCTACACCTTC. This chain joins TRBV10-2 and TRBJ1-2; D is unresolved. The CDR3 has 14 residues. Germline V gives CDR1 WSHSY, CDR2 SAAADI. Trimming removed 4 bases from V and 3 bases from J, with 12 bases in between.

This clone was found once. This chain joins TRBV4-3 and TRBJ2-7, with D tentatively TRBD1 (6 bases). Trimming took off 1 base at V and 0 bases at J, with 16 bases between the two ends. The CDR3 sequence is 17 residues long. Germline assignment: CDR1 LGHNA and CDR2 YSLEER. Written as DNA, the CDR3 is TGCGCCAGCAGCCAAGGGGTTGCCGGACAGCGCTCCTACGAGCAGTACTTC. Translation gives CASSQGVAGQRSYEQYF.